The 21 T cell receptor beta chains in this list originate from one sample, sequenced in a study of blood T cell repertoires in COVID-19. Sequencing used immunoSEQ multiplex PCR; TCRdb keeps in-frame clones, though not all of them. Found here are 200,000 to 300,000 clones, about nine tenths of them singletons; the top ten hold roughly 6%. The sequenced sample was peripheral blood. These receptors all come from a woman in her thirties with COVID-19, enrolled during active disease.

V gene TRBV6-1 combines with J gene TRBJ1-5; TRBD1 matches 11 bases. V trimming: 1 base; J trimming: 9 bases; junction bases outside the gene matches: 5. Germline CDR1 and CDR2: MNHNS and SASEGT. This CDR3 spans 15 amino acids. The CDR3 loop is CASSEVGTGGTPQHF. The CDR3 DNA is TGTGCCAGCAGTGAAGTAGGGACAGGGGGGACGCCCCAGCATTTT.

The chain employs TRBV29-1 and TRBJ1-3; tentative D call: TRBD1 (5 bases). With 6 bases removed from V and 0 bases from J, the gap between germline ends came to 15 bases. The CDR3 runs to 15 residues. Germline CDR1 is SQVTM and CDR2 is ANQGSEA. The DNA of the CDR3 is TGCAGCGTCGGCTTTGGGGGGTCCTCTGGAAACACCATATATTTT. As protein: CSVGFGGSSGNTIYF.

This clone appeared once. The chain uses TRBV11-2 and TRBJ1-2; D gene ambiguous. Germline CDR1 and CDR2: SGHAT and FQNNGV. Between the trimmed V and J ends, which lost 1 base and 0 bases, there was a span of 9 bases. CDR3 length equals 15 residues. The CDR3: CASSLGAGANYGYTF. Here the CDR3 DNA reads TGTGCCAGCAGCTTAGGTGCGGGAGCTAACTATGGCTACACCTTC.

This clone was seen once. The V and J genes are TRBV6-5 and TRBJ1-2, with a tentative D call TRBD1 (5 bases). Looked up from germline, CDR1 is MNHEY and CDR2 is SVGAGI. This CDR3 is built from 15 residues. Trimming cost V 9 bases and J 0 bases, with 17 bases left between them. CDR3 loop: CASTGGALANYGYTF. In DNA, the CDR3 is TGTGCCAGTACGGGTGGGGCCCTAGCTAACTATGGCTACACCTTC.

The chain joins TRBV19 to TRBJ2-1; TRBD2 matches 8 bases. Germline V CDR1 and CDR2: LNHDA, SQIVND (reference sequence). Unmatched junction bases numbered 7, after V lost 6 bases and J lost 9 bases. The CDR3 has 13 amino acids. The chain's CDR3 is CASRTGLGGEQFF. The DNA of the CDR3 is TGTGCCAGTAGGACGGGACTAGGGGGTGAGCAGTTCTTC.

This sequence joins TRBV5-6 and TRBJ2-3; 9 positions agree with TRBD2. Trimming cost V 1 base and J 4 bases; bases outside gene matches: 10. The CDR3 has 17 residues. Looked up from germline, CDR1 is SGHDT and CDR2 is YYEEEE. The CDR3, as DNA: TGTGCCAGCAGCTTGCGCTCTGGCGGGGGGGCCCCAGATACGCAGTATTTT. Residues: CASSLRSGGGAPDTQYF.

The chain couples TRBV4-3 to TRBJ1-1; D not resolved. The CDR3 spans 17 residues. V lost 0 bases to trimming and J lost 0 bases, with 14 bases between them. Germline V lookup: CDR1 LGHNA, CDR2 YSLEER. The CDR3 DNA follows: TGCGCCAGCAGCCAAGAGGGTCGCGCGGGGATGAACACTGAAGCTTTCTTT. It yields the protein CASSQEGRAGMNTEAFF.

V gene TRBV7-6 combines with J gene TRBJ2-1; 10 bases are shared with TRBD2. With V trimmed by 3 bases and J by 8 bases, 13 bases remained unmatched. The length of the CDR3 is 17 residues. Germline assignment: CDR1 SGHVS and CDR2 FNYEAQ. The CDR3 nucleotides are TGTGCCAGCAGCTTGGGGTCCAGCGGGAGGGCCGGGTATGAGCAGTTCTTC. This codes for CASSLGSSGRAGYEQFF. Full variable domain (rest looked up from reference TRBV7-6 and TRBJ2-1): GAGVSQSPRYKVTKRGQDVALRCDPISGHVSLYWYRQALGQGPEFLTYFNYEAQQDKSGLPNDRFSAERPEGSISTLTIQRTEQRDSAMYRCASSLGSSGRAGYEQFFGPGTRLTVL.

The V call is TRBV19, the J call TRBJ2-7; 9 bases agree with TRBD1. Germline trimming cut 3 bases from V and 2 bases from J; bases unmatched to any gene: 5. This CDR3 comprises 15 residues. Germline V gives CDR1 LNHDA, CDR2 SQIVND (reference sequence). CDR3 sequence: CASSMEGDRAYEQYF. CDR3 nucleotides: TGTGCCAGTAGTATGGAAGGGGACAGGGCCTACGAGCAGTACTTC.

This chain connects TRBV28 to TRBJ1-1; D unclear. Looked up from germline, CDR1 is MDHEN and CDR2 is SYDVKM. The CDR3 has 13 residues. The V and J ends lost 5 bases and 5 bases respectively, with 12 bases between them. This CDR3 is CASSTQPGTEAFF. CDR3 nucleotides: TGTGCCAGCAGTACCCAACCGGGGACTGAAGCTTTCTTT.

There are a few counts of this clone. The rearrangement uses TRBV5-1 and TRBJ1-2, with TRBD1 matching over 7 bases. The ends lost 5 bases at V and 3 bases at J; junction bases unmatched: 10. The germline gives CDR1 SGHRS, CDR2 YFSETQ. There are 15 residues in the CDR3. CDR3 in DNA: TGCGCCAGCAGTGGGGACAGCGCCCGGGACTATGGCTACACCTTC. Protein product: CASSGDSARDYGYTF.

Comment on this clone: Other nucleotide sequences from this sample produce the same CDR3. The chain couples TRBV19 to TRBJ1-2, with 9 bases identical to TRBD1. After removal of 1 base from V and 8 bases from J, the junction contained 2 bases not matched to a gene. Germline V gene data show CDR1 as LNHDA and CDR2 as SQIVND (reference sequence). The CDR3 is 13 residues long. CDR3 bases: TGTGCCAGTAGTATAGGGACAGGGGACGGCTACACCTTC. Protein: CASSIGTGDGYTF.

The CDR3 here is CASSQGGTGLMNTEAFF. Here the CDR3 DNA reads TGCGCCAGCAGCCAGGGGGGGACAGGGCTTATGAACACTGAAGCTTTCTTT. The chain uses TRBV4-3 and TRBJ1-1, with TRBD1 identical over 9 bases. Germline V lookup: CDR1 LGHNA, CDR2 YSLEER. The CDR3 length is 17 residues. Losses at the gene ends were 3 bases for V and 0 bases for J; bases not matched to a gene: 8.

The chain recombines TRBV5-1 with TRBJ2-1; 8 positions match TRBD1. V trimming: 5 bases; J trimming: 5 bases; junction bases outside the gene matches: 21. Germline V lookup: CDR1 SGHRS, CDR2 YFSETQ. The CDR3 totals 19 residues. The CDR3 spells CASSKLIQVPGQANNEQFF. The DNA for the CDR3 is TGCGCCAGCAGTAAATTAATACAGGTACCGGGACAGGCCAACAATGAGCAGTTCTTC.

The chain combines TRBV11-2 with TRBJ1-5; 8 nucleotides align to TRBD1. CDR1 and CDR2 (germline): SGHAT, FQNNGV. This CDR3 has 13 residues. V trimming: 8 bases; J trimming: 6 bases; junction bases outside the gene matches: 6. This chain's CDR3 is CASGQGAGQPQHF. CDR3 nucleotide sequence: TGTGCCAGCGGGCAGGGGGCGGGTCAGCCCCAGCATTTT. The whole variable domain, filled in from reference TRBV11-2 and TRBJ1-5, reads EAGVAQSPRYKIIEKRQSVAFWCNPISGHATLYWYQQILGQGPKLLIQFQNNGVVDDSQLPKDRFSAERLKGVDSTLKIQPAKLEDSAVYLCASGQGAGQPQHFGDGTRLSIL.

The V and J genes are TRBV5-1 and TRBJ2-3, with 7 nucleotides matching TRBD2. The germline V gene encodes CDR1 SGHRS and CDR2 YFSETQ. V lost 7 bases to trimming and J lost 1 base; unmatched junction nucleotides: 9. This CDR3 contains 15 residues. For the CDR3, the DNA is TGCGCCAGCCGATTAAGCGGGGTGCGCACAGATACGCAGTATTTT. Amino acids: CASRLSGVRTDTQYF. Together with reference TRBV5-1 and TRBJ2-3, the CDR3 gives the full variable domain: KAGVTQTPRYLIKTRGQQVTLSCSPISGHRSVSWYQQTPGQGLQFLFEYFSETQRNKGNFPGRFSGRQFSNSRSEMNVSTLELGDSALYLCASRLSGVRTDTQYFGPGTRLTVL.

The CDR3 reads CAISEGLAGTDTQYF. CDR3 bases: TGTGCCATCAGTGAGGGTCTAGCGGGCACAGATACGCAGTATTTT. This rearrangement joins TRBV10-3 to TRBJ2-3; 7 bases map to TRBD2. The CDR3 has 15 amino acids. Per germline, CDR1 ENHRY and CDR2 SYGVKD. The ends lost 2 bases at V and 1 base at J; junction bases unmatched: 3.

This rearrangement joins TRBV7-2 to TRBJ1-6; D not resolved. The CDR3 runs to 12 residues. Per the germline V gene, CDR1 is SGHTA and CDR2 is FQGNSA. The CDR3 DNA follows: TGTGTATCCAGCTCCTATAATTCACCCCTCCACTTT. It specifies CVSSSYNSPLHF.

The rearrangement links TRBV6-5 to TRBJ2-7, with 8 bases lining up with TRBD1. J lost 2 bases, V lost 6 bases, and 6 bases had no gene match. The CDR3 runs 14 residues. In germline, CDR1 is MNHEY, CDR2 SVGAGI. The CDR3 nucleotides read TGTGCCAGCAGCGACACGGACAGGGCCTACGAGCAGTACTTC. Its translation: CASSDTDRAYEQYF.

This chain uses TRBV5-4 with TRBJ2-7, with 10 positions matching TRBD1. This CDR3 has 16 amino acids. Germline assignment: CDR1 SGHNT and CDR2 YYREEE (reference sequence). The V segment lost 0 bases and the J segment 7 bases; nucleotides outside the gene matches: 10. The CDR3 DNA reads TGTGCCAGCAGCTTGGGTAGTGGGACAGGGGTTCAGGAGCAGTACTTC. Its protein is CASSLGSGTGVQEQYF. The variable domain in full, completed from reference TRBV5-4 and TRBJ2-7, reads ETGVTQSPTHLIKTRGQQVTLRCSSQSGHNTVSWYQQALGQGPQFIFQYYREEENGRGNFPPRFSGLQFPNYSSELNVNALELDDSALYLCASSLGSGTGVQEQYFGPGTRLTVT.

The V gene is TRBV24-1, the J gene TRBJ1-2; D is ambiguous. The CDR3 totals 13 residues. Per germline, CDR1 KGHDR and CDR2 SFDVKD. The ends were cut back, 4 bases at V and 8 bases at J, with 13 bases in the middle. The CDR3 sequence: CATSDSILRGYTF. The DNA for the CDR3 is TGTGCCACCAGTGACTCCATTTTGAGGGGCTACACCTTC.